The T cell receptor (beta chain) under discussion was sequenced for a study of cytomegalovirus exposure and HLA in healthy donors. Study observations and caveats: The study labeled under 200 TCR beta chains cytomegalovirus-associated. Reportedly, cytomegalovirus status was diagnosed with high sensitivity and specificity.

Libraries were prepared by immunoSEQ multiplex PCR; TCRdb keeps only in-frame clonotypes and omits some of them. The repertoire has about 340,000 clones, roughly 89% of them found once; the top ten carry 0.65% to 0.85%. Of note for this clone: Its antigen remains unidentified.

The donors were in the roughly 130-subject validation cohort, distinct from the approximately 700-subject first cohort. The receptor was isolated from a woman under 30 in good health and CMV-seronegative. The specimen sequenced was PBMCs.

This chain's CDR3 is CASSFSGNQPQHF. CDR3 nucleotide sequence: TGTGCCAGCAGTTTTTCCGGCAATCAGCCCCAGCATTTT. The rearrangement links TRBV6-1 to TRBJ1-5, with D uncertain. V was clipped by 5 bases and J by 2 bases, with 7 bases between them. This CDR3 is 13 amino acids long. Germline CDR1 MNHNS, CDR2 SASEGT.